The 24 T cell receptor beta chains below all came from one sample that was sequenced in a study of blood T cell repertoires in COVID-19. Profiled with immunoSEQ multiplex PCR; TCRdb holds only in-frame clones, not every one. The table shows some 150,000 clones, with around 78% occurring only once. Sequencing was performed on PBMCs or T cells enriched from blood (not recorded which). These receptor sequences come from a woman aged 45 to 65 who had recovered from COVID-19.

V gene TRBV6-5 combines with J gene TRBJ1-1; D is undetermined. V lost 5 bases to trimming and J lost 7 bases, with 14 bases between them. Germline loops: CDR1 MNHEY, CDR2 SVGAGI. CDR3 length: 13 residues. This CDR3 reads CASSPPGRVEAFF. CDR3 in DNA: TGTGCCAGCAGTCCCCCGGGGAGGGTTGAAGCTTTCTTT.

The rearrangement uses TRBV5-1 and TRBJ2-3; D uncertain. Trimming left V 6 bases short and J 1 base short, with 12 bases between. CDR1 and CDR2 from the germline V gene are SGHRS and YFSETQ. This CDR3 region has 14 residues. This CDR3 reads CASTTHEGTDTQYF. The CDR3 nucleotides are TGCGCCAGCACCACACATGAGGGCACAGATACGCAGTATTTT.

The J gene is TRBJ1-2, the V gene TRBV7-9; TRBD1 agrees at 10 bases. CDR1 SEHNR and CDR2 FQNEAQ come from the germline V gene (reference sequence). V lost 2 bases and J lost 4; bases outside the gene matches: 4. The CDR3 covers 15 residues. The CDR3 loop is CASSLTWDRGYGYTF. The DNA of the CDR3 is TGTGCCAGCAGCTTAACCTGGGACAGGGGCTATGGCTACACCTTC.

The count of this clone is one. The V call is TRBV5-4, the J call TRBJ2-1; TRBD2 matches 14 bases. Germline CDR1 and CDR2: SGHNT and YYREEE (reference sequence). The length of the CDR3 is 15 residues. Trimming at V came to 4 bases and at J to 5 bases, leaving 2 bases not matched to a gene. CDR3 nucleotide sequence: TGTGCCAGCAGCGGGACTAGCGGGAGCGACAATGAGCAGTTCTTC. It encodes CASSGTSGSDNEQFF. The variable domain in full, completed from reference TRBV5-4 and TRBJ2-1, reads ETGVTQSPTHLIKTRGQQVTLRCSSQSGHNTVSWYQQALGQGPQFIFQYYREEENGRGNFPPRFSGLQFPNYSSELNVNALELDDSALYLCASSGTSGSDNEQFFGPGTRLTVL.

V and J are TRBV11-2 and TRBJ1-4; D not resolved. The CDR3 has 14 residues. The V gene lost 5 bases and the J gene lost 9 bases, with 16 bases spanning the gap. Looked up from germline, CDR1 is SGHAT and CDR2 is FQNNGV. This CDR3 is CASSPDGELKKLFF. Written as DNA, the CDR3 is TGTGCCAGCAGCCCGGACGGGGAATTGAAAAAACTGTTTTTT.

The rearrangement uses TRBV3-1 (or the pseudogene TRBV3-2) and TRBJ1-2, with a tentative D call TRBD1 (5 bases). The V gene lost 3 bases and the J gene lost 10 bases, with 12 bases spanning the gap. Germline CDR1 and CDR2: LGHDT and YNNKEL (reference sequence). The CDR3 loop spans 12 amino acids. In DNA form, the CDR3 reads TGTGCCAGCAGCCAGGACATCCGCGACTACACCTTC. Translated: CASSQDIRDYTF.

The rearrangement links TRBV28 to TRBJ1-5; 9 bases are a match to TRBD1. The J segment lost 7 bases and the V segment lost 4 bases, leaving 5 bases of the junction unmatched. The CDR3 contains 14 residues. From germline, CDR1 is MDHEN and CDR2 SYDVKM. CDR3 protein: CASSSTGGGQPQHF. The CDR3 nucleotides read TGTGCCAGCAGTTCGACAGGGGGTGGCCAGCCCCAGCATTTT.

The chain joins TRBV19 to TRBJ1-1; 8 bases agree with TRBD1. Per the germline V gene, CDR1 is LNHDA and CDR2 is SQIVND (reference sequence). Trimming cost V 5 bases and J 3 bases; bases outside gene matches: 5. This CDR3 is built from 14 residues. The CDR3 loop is CASSVQGAHTEAFF. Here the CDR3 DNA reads TGTGCCAGTAGTGTTCAGGGGGCACACACTGAAGCTTTCTTT.

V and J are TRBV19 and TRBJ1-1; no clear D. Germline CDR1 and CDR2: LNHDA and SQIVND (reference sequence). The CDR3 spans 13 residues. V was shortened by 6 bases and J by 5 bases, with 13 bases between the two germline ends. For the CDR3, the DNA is TGTGCCAGTAGCCCGGACGGGGAAACTGAAGCTTTCTTT. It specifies CASSPDGETEAFF.

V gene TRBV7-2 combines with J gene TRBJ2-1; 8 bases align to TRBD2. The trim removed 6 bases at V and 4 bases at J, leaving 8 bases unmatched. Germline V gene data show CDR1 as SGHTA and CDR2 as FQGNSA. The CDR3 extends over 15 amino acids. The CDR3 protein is CASRGVLAGYNEQFF. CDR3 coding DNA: TGTGCCAGCAGGGGGGTGCTAGCGGGTTACAATGAGCAGTTCTTC. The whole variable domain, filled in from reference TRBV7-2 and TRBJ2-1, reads GAGVSQSPSNKVTEKGKDVELRCDPISGHTALYWYRQSLGQGLEFLIYFQGNSAPDKSGLPSDRFSAERTGGSVSTLTIQRTQQEDSAVYLCASRGVLAGYNEQFFGPGTRLTVL.

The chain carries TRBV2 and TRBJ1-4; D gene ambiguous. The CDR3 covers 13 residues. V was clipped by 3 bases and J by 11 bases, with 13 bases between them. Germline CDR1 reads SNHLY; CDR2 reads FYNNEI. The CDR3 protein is CASSDLSLVKLFF. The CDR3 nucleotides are TGTGCCAGCAGTGATCTCAGTCTGGTGAAACTGTTTTTT.

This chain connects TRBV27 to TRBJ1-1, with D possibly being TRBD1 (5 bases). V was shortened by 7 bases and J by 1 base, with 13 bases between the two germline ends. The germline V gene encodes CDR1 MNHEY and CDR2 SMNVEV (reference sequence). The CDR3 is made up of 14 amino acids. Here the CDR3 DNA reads TGTGCCAGCACCCGGGGGGGGAGGAACACTGAAGCTTTCTTT. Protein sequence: CASTRGGRNTEAFF.

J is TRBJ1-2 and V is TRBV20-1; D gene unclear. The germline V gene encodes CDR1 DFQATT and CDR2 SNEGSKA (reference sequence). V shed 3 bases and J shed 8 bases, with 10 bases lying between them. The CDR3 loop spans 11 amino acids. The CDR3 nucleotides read TGCAGTGCTAGCCAGCGGAGGGGCTACACCTTC. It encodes CSASQRRGYTF.

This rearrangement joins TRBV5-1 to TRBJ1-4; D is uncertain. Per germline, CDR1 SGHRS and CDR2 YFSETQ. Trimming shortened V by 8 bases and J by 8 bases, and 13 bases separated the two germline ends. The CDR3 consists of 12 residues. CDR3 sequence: CASAGSSEKLFF. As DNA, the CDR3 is TGCGCCAGTGCGGGCTCTTCCGAAAAACTGTTTTTT.

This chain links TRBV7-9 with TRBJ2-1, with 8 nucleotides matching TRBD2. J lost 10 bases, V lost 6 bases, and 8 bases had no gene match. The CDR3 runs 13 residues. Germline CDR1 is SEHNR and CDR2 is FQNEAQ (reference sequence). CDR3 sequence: CASRPGLASEQFF. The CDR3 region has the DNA TGTGCCAGCAGGCCCGGACTAGCTAGCGAGCAGTTCTTC. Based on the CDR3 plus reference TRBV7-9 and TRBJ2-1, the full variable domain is DTGVSQNPRHKITKRGQNVTFRCDPISEHNRLYWYRQTLGQGPEFLTYFQNEAQLEKSRLLSDRFSAERPKGSFSTLEIQRTEQGDSAMYLCASRPGLASEQFFGPGTRLTVL.

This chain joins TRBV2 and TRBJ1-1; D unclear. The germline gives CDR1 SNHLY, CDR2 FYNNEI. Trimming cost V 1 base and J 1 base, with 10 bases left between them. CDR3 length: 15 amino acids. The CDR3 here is CASSEGPGRNTEAFF. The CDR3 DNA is TGTGCCAGCAGTGAAGGGCCGGGAAGGAACACTGAAGCTTTCTTT.

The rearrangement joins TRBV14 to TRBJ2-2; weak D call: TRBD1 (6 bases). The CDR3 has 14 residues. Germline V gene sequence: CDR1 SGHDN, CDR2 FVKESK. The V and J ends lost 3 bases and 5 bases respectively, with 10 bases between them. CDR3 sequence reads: CASSHTQGTGELFF. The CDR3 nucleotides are TGTGCCAGCAGCCACACACAGGGAACCGGGGAGCTGTTTTTT.

The CDR3 here is CASRPGQPSYEQYV. CDR3 sequence (DNA): TGTGCCAGCAGGCCGGGACAGCCTTCCTACGAGCAGTACGTC. The rearrangement joins TRBV27 to TRBJ2-7; 7 bases are shared with TRBD1. The CDR3 sequence is 14 residues long. Looked up from germline, CDR1 is MNHEY and CDR2 is SMNVEV (reference sequence). The V segment lost 6 bases and the J segment 1 base; nucleotides outside the gene matches: 6.

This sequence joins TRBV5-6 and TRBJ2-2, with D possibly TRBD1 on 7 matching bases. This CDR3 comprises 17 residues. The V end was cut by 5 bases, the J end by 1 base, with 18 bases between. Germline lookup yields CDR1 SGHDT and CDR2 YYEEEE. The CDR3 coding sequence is TGTGCCAGCAGTGTAACAGGGGAGGCGTTGAACACCGGGGAGCTGTTTTTT. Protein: CASSVTGEALNTGELFF.

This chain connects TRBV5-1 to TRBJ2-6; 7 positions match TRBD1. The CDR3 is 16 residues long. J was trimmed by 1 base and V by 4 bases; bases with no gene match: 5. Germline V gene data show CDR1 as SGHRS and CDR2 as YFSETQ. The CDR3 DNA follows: TGCGCCAGCAGCAAGGACAGGCGGTCTGGGGCCAACGTCCTGACTTTC. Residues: CASSKDRRSGANVLTF. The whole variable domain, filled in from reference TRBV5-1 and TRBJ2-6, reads KAGVTQTPRYLIKTRGQQVTLSCSPISGHRSVSWYQQTPGQGLQFLFEYFSETQRNKGNFPGRFSGRQFSNSRSEMNVSTLELGDSALYLCASSKDRRSGANVLTFGAGSRLTVL.

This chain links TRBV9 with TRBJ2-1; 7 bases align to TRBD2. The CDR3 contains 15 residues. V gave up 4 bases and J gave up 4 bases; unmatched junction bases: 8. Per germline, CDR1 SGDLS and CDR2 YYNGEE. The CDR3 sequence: CASSLTSSLYNEQFF. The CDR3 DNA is TGTGCCAGCAGCCTGACTAGCTCCCTATACAATGAGCAGTTCTTC.

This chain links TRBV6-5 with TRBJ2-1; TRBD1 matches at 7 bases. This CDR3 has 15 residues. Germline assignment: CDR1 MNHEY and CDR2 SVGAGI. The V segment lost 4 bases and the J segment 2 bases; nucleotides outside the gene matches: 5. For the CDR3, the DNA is TGTGCCAGCAGTTTGGACAGGTCCCCCTACAATGAGCAGTTCTTC. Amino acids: CASSLDRSPYNEQFF.

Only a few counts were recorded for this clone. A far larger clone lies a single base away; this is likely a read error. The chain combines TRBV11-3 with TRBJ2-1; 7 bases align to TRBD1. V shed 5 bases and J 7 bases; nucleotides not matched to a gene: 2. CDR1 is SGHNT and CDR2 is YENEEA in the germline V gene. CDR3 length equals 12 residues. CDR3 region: CASSHRGNEQFF. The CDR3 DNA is TGTGCCAGCAGCCACAGGGGTAATGAGCAGTTCTTC.

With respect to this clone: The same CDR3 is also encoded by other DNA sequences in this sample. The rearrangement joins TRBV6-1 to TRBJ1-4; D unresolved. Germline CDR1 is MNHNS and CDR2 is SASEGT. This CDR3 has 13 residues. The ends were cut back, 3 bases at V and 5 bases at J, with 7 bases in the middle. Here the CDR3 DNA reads TGTGCCAGCAGTGAGAGCTTAAATGAAAAACTGTTTTTT. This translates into CASSESLNEKLFF.